This T cell receptor beta chain was observed in a study of OX40 agonist ivuxolimab in advanced cancers. In the study overall: Patients were given ivuxolimab, an antibody that agonizes OX40 (CD134).

The assay was immunoSEQ multiplex PCR, and TCRdb's table has in-frame clones only and misses some. The sample shows roughly 60,000 clones, about 85% of them seen only once. In the case of this clone: Its cognate antigen is unknown.

CDR3 size: 15 residues. Per germline, CDR1 MNHNS and CDR2 SASEGT. V was trimmed by 0 bases and J by 5 bases, leaving 11 bases between them. Study results and caveats: Which antigen the expanded peripheral T cells recognized is unknown.

The source material was CD4+ or CD8+ T cells sorted from blood, sampled in a trial of the OX40 agonist ivuxolimab. The receptor was derived from an adult with an advanced solid tumor such as melanoma, head and neck, liver or kidney cancer. This rearrangement joins TRBV6-1 to TRBJ2-1; the D gene is possibly TRBD1 (6 bases). CDR3 region: CASSEAAGDNNEQFF. The DNA for the CDR3 is TGTGCCAGCAGTGAAGCAGCCGGGGACAACAATGAGCAGTTCTTC.